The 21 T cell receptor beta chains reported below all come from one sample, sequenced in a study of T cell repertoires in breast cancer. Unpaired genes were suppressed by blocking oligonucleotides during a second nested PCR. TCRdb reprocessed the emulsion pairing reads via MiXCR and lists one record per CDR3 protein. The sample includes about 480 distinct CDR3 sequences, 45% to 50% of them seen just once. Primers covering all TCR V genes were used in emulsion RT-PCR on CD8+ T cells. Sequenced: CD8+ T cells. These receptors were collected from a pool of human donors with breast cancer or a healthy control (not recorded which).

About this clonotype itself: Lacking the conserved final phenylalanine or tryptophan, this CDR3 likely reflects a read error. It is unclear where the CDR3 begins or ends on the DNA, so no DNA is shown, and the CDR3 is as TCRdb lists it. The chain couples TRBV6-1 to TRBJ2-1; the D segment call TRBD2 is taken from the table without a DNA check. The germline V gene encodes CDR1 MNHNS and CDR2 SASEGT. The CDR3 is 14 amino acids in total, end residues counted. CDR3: CASNGRAIKNEQLL.

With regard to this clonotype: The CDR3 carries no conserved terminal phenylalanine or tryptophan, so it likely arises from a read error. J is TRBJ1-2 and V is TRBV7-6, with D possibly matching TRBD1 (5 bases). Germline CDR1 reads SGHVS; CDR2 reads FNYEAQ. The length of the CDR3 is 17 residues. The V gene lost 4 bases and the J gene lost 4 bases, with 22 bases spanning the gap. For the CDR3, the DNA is TGTGCCAGCAGCTCCCCAGAGGGGCAGGCCGGGTTCTATGGCTACACCCTC. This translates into CASSSPEGQAGFYGYTL.

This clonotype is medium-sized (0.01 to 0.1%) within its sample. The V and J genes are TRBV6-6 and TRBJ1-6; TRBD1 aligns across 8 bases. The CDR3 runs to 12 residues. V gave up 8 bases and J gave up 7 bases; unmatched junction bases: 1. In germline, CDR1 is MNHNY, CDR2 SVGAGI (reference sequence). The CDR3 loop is CASRQGNSPLHF. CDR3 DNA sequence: TGTGCCAGCCGACAGGGGAATTCACCCCTCCACTTT.

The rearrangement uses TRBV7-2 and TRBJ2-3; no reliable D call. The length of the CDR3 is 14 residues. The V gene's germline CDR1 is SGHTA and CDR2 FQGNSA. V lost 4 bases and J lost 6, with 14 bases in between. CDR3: CASSYDMVMDTQYF. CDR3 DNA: TGTGCCAGCAGCTACGACATGGTAATGGATACGCAGTATTTT.

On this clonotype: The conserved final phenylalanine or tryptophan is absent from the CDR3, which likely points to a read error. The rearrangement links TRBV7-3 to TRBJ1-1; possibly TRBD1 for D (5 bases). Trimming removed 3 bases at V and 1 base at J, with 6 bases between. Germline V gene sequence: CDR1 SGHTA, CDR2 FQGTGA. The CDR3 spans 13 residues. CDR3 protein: CASSFTGNTEAFL. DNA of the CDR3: TGTGCCAGCAGCTTTACAGGGAACACTGAAGCTTTCCTT.

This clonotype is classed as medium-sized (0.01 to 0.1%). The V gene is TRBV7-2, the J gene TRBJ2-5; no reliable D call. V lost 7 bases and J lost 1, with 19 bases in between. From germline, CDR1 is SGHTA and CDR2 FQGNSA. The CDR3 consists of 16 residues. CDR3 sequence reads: CASKGVFVNLQETQYF. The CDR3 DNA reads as TGTGCCAGCAAAGGTGTGTTTGTAAACCTCCAAGAGACCCAGTACTTC.

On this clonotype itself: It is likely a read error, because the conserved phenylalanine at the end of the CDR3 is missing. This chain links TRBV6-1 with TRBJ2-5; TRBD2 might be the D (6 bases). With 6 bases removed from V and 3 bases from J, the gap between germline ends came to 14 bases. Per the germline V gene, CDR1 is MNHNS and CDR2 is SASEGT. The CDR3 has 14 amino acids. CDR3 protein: CASRPLATKETQYL. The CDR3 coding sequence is TGTGCCAGCAGGCCTCTAGCGACCAAAGAGACCCAGTACCTC.

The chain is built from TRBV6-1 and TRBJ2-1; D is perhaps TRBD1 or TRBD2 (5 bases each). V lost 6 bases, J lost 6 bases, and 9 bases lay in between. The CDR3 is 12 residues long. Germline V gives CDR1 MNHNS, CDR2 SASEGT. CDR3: CASSSRGNEQFF. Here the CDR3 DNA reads TGTGCCAGCAGCTCGAGGGGCAATGAGCAGTTCTTC.

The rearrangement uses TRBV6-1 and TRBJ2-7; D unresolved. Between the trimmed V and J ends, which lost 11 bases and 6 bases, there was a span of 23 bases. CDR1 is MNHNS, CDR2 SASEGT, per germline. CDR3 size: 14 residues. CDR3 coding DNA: TGTGCCCGCAACCGGGCTCTCCCCCCCTCCGAGCAGTACGTC. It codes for CARNRALPPSEQYV.

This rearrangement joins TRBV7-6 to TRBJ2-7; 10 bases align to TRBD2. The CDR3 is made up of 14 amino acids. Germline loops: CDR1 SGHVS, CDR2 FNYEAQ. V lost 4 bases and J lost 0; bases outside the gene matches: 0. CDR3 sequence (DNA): TGTGCCAGCAGCTCTAGCGGGAGCTCCTACGAGCAGTACTTC. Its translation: CASSSSGSSYEQYF.

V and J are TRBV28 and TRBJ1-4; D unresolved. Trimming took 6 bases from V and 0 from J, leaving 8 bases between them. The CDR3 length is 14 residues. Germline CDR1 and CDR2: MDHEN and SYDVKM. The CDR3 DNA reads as TGTGCCAGCAGCTCAGAGTCAACTAATGAAAAACTGTTTTTT. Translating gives CASSSESTNEKLFF.

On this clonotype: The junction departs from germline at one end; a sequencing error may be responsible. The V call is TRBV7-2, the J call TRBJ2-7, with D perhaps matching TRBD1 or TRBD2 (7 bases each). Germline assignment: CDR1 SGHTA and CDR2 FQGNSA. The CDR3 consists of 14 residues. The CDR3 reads CAGSREGAVYEQYF. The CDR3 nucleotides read TGTGCCGGCAGCAGGGAGGGGGCCGTCTACGAGCAGTACTTC.

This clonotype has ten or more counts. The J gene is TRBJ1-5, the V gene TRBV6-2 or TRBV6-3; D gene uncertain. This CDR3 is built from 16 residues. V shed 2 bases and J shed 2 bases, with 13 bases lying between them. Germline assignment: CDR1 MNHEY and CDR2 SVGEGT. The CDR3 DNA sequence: TGTGCCAGCAGTTACGAGGCAGGTGGAGGCAATCAGCCCCAGCATTTT. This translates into CASSYEAGGGNQPQHF.

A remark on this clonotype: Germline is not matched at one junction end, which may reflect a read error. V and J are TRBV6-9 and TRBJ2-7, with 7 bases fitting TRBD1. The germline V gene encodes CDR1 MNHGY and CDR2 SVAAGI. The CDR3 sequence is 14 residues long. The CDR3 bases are TGTGCCAGCAACAGGGGTCGCCCCCCCTACGAGAAGTACTTC. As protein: CASNRGRPPYEKYF.

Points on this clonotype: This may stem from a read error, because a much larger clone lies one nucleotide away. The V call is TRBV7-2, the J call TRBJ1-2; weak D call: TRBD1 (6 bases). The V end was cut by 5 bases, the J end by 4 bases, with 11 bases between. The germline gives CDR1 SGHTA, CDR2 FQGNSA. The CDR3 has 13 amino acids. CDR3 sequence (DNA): TGTGCCAGCAGCGTTCAGGGGTCCTATGGCTACACCTTC. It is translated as CASSVQGSYGYTF.

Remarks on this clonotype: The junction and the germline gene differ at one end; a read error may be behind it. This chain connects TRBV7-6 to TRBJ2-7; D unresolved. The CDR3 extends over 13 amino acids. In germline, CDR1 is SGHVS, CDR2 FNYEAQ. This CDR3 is CASNLTLIEEQYF. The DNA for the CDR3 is TGTGCCAGCAACTTAACGCTCATTGAGGAGCAGTACTTC.

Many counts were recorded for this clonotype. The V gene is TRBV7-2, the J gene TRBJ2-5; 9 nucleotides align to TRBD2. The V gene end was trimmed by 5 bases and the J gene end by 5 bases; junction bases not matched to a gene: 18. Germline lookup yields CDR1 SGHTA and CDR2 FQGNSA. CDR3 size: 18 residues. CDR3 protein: CASSGPGRLAGYLETQYF. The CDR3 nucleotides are TGTGCCAGCAGCGGTCCCGGGCGGCTAGCGGGGTATCTTGAGACCCAGTACTTC. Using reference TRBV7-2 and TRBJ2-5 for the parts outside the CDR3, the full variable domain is GAGVSQSPSNKVTEKGKDVELRCDPISGHTALYWYRQSLGQGLEFLIYFQGNSAPDKSGLPSDRFSAERTGGSVSTLTIQRTQQEDSAVYLCASSGPGRLAGYLETQYFGPGTRLLVL.

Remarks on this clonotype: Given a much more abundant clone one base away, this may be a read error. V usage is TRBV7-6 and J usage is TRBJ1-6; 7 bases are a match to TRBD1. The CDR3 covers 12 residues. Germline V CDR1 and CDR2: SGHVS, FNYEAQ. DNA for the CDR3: TGTGCCAGCAGCACAGGGGAATCACCCCACCACTTT. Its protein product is CASSTGESPHHF.

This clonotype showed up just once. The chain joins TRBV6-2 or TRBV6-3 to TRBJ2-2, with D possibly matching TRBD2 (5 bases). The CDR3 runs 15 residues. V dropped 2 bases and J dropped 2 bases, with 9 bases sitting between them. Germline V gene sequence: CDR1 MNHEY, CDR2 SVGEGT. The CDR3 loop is CASSYGERNTGELFF. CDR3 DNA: TGTGCCAGCAGTTACGGGGAGCGTAACACCGGGGAGCTGTTTTTT.

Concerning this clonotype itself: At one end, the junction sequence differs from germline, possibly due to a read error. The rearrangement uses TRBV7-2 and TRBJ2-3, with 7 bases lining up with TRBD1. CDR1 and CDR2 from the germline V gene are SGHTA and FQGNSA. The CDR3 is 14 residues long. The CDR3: CASSLEQGLDTQYF. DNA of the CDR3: TGTGCTAGCAGCTTAGAACAGGGGTTGGATACGCAGTATTTT.

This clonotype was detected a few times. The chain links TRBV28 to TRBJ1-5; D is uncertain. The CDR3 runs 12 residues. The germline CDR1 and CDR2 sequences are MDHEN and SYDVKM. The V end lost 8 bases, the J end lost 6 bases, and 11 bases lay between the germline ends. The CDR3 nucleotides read TGTGCCAGCGGGAGGGAGGGTCAGCCCCAGCATTTT. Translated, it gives CASGREGQPQHF.